This is a list of T cell receptor beta chains from one sample in a study of T cell responses to AZD1222 COVID-19 vaccine. The method was immunoSEQ multiplex PCR; TCRdb's version includes in-frame clones alone and lacks a portion of them. In the table there are some 98,000 clones, approximately 84% of which are singletons. The specimen comprised peripheral blood, sampled 28 days after the second AZD1222 dose. The receptors were gathered from an adult who received the AZD1222 COVID-19 vaccine. Each CDR3 is given with its conserved first and last residue. A D gene is named only where the DNA matches it firmly. Only part of the rows carry a size: once, few, many, or a class if the clone is expanded.

d_gene,v_gene,j_gene,abundance,CDR3nt,CDR3aa
TRBD1,TRBV5-4,TRBJ1-2,NA,TGTGCCAGCAGCCCAGCGGACAGGGGAAGCTATGGCTACACCTTC,CASSPADRGSYGYTF
TRBD1,TRBV6-2/TRBV6-3,TRBJ1-2,NA,TGTGCCAGCAGCCGCCGCCAATTCAGCCGGACAGGGGGCTATGGCTACACCTTC,CASSRRQFSRTGGYGYTF
NA,TRBV5-1,TRBJ1-2,NA,TGCGCCAGCAGCTTTGAGGCGGTCTATGGCTACACCTTC,CASSFEAVYGYTF
NA,TRBV5-1,TRBJ2-6,NA,TGCGCCAGCACAATCCAGGGCTCTGGGGCCAACGTCCTGACTTTC,CASTIQGSGANVLTF
TRBD2,TRBV6-5,TRBJ2-3,NA,TGTGCCAGCAGTCCGGGACTAAAAACAGATACGCAGTATTTT,CASSPGLKTDTQYF
TRBD1,TRBV6-1,TRBJ2-7,NA,TGTGCCAGCAGTGAAGCCAATTCGGGGACAGGGAACGAGCAGTACTTC,CASSEANSGTGNEQYF
NA,TRBV2,TRBJ1-5,NA,TGTGCCAGCAGGGTGAGCAATCAGCCCCAGCATTTT,CASRVSNQPQHF
TRBD2,TRBV28,TRBJ2-5,NA,TGTGCCAGCAGTATACAGCGGGGGGGCGGGGAGACCCAGTACTTC,CASSIQRGGGETQYF
NA,TRBV6-5,TRBJ1-6,NA,TGTGCCAGCAGTTACAATGCGGGGCGCGATTCACCCCTCCACTTT,CASSYNAGRDSPLHF
NA,TRBV27,TRBJ2-5,once,TGTGCCAGCAGTGCAACCACGGGCCTAGGGGAGACCCAGTACTTC,CASSATTGLGETQYF
NA,TRBV19,TRBJ1-3,NA,TGTGCCAGTACCGCTACCGCCGGGTACTCTGGAAACACCATATATTTT,CASTATAGYSGNTIYF
TRBD2,TRBV4-1,TRBJ2-7,NA,TGCGCCAGCAGCCTCATGACTAGCGGATACGAGCAGTACTTC,CASSLMTSGYEQYF
NA,TRBV7-9,TRBJ2-7,NA,TGTGCCAGCAGCTTAAGTACAGATGTCTACGAGCAGTACTTC,CASSLSTDVYEQYF